This note documents a single TCR beta chain sequence. Per the study methods: Cell counts per sample came from amplifying reference gene primers. Generated by immunoSEQ multiplex PCR, the TCRdb table keeps only in-frame clones and is missing some. The V and J calls and clone size were taken over from that table, and D and trimming were inferred from the DNA. The sample includes about 50,000 clones, 86% of them seen just once. The data were obtained in a study of blood T cell repertoires in COVID-19. On the study more broadly: Italy, Spain and the United States were the sources of the convalescent and acute COVID-19 samples. Sources were T cells, B-cell-depleted T cells, or PBMCs; the material itself was cDNA or gDNA.

The CDR3 sequence is 15 residues long. CDR1 and CDR2 from the germline V gene are LNHDA and SQIVND (reference sequence). V shed 4 bases and J 0 bases; nucleotides not matched to a gene: 3. This receptor was identified in a man between 65 and 85 years old with acute or convalescent COVID-19. The sequencing input was peripheral blood. The chain joins TRBV19 to TRBJ1-3; TRBD1 agrees at 7 bases. CDR3 nucleotide sequence: TGTGCCAGTAGTACGCGACAGGGCTCTGGAAACACCATATATTTT. It is translated as CASSTRQGSGNTIYF.